The next 21 T cell receptor beta chains were all read from a single sample in a study of identical twins. Each CDR3 protein is one row after TCRdb ran MiXCR on the 5' RACE reads. The data hold about 470,000 distinct CDR3 sequences, with 24% observed a single time. The same sample was also used in a study of T cells expressing NK-cell markers.

The sample comprised CD4+ T cells sorted from blood. The receptors derive from a woman in her late teens or twenties in good health.

The CDR3 coding sequence is TGCAGTGCTAGGGGCAGCTCTTCCCATCAGCCCCAGCATTTT. This translates into CSARGSSSHQPQHF. This rearrangement joins TRBV20-1 to TRBJ1-5; no definite D call. V lost 3 bases and J 5 bases, leaving 14 bases between the germline ends. The CDR3 length is 14 residues. Germline V gene data show CDR1 as DFQATT and CDR2 as SNEGSKA (reference sequence).

This rearrangement joins TRBV10-3 to TRBJ2-1; tentatively, D is TRBD1 or TRBD2 (6 bases each). The germline V and J ends were trimmed by 6 bases and 0 bases, with 15 bases remaining between them. Germline-derived CDR1 and CDR2 are ENHRY and SYGVKD. The CDR3 extends over 16 amino acids. In nucleotides, the CDR3 is TGTGCCATCAGCCTCCGGGGGCGGAGCTCCTACAATGAGCAGTTCTTC. Protein sequence: CAISLRGRSSYNEQFF.

This chain connects TRBV6-6 to TRBJ1-2; D is ambiguous. The germline CDR1 and CDR2 sequences are MNHNY and SVGAGI (reference sequence). V lost 0 bases and J 6 bases, leaving 8 bases between the germline ends. The CDR3 has 13 amino acids. This chain's CDR3 is CASSYSKSHGYTF. The CDR3 region has the DNA TGTGCCAGCAGTTACTCGAAGTCTCATGGCTACACCTTC.

This sequence joins TRBV20-1 and TRBJ2-1; D perhaps matches TRBD2 (6 bases). This CDR3 has 14 amino acids. Trimming removed 6 bases at V and 6 bases at J, with 18 bases between. CDR1 is DFQATT, CDR2 SNEGSKA, per germline (reference sequence). Here the CDR3 reads CSAVGLSVLNEQFF. CDR3 nucleotides: TGCAGTGCGGTCGGACTAAGCGTCCTCAATGAGCAGTTCTTC.

This clonotype was observed a handful of times. CDR3 coding DNA: TGTGCCAGCAGCCCTCTTAATTGGGACCATTGGCGGTTCTTC. Translated, it gives CASSPLNWDHWRFF. This chain connects TRBV3-1 to TRBJ2-1, with D perhaps assigned TRBD1 or TRBD2 (5 bases each). This CDR3 region has 14 residues. Germline CDR1 and CDR2: LGHDT and YNNKEL (reference sequence). Trimming took off 4 bases at V and 15 bases at J, with 22 bases between the two ends.

This clonotype was observed a handful of times. V usage is TRBV12-3 or TRBV12-4 and J usage is TRBJ2-2; D is ambiguous. V lost 3 bases and J lost 6, with 11 bases in between. The CDR3 has 14 amino acids. The CDR3 DNA follows: TGTGCCAGCAGTTTGATTGGTTTGGCCGGGGAGCTGTTTTTT. This translates into CASSLIGLAGELFF.

The chain is built from TRBV9 and TRBJ2-7, with D maybe TRBD1 (5 bases). Per germline, CDR1 SGDLS and CDR2 YYNGEE. The CDR3 contains 12 residues. V dropped 4 bases and J dropped 4 bases, with 9 bases sitting between them. DNA for the CDR3: TGTGCCAGCAGCCCGACAGAATACGAGCAGTACTTC. This encodes CASSPTEYEQYF.

This clonotype was seen only a few times. This chain links TRBV6-1 with TRBJ2-1; D gene uncertain. The V and J ends lost 8 bases and 2 bases respectively, with 13 bases between them. This CDR3 is 14 amino acids long. CDR1 is MNHNS and CDR2 is SASEGT in the germline V gene. CDR3 sequence reads: CASARSFTYNEQFF. The CDR3, as DNA: TGTGCCAGCGCGAGGAGTTTCACCTACAATGAGCAGTTCTTC.

This clonotype was picked up a small number of times. The chain has TRBV29-1 and TRBJ1-1, with D tentatively TRBD1 (5 bases). Germline V CDR1 and CDR2: SQVTM, ANQGSEA. The CDR3 is 13 amino acids. V gave up 4 bases and J gave up 0 bases, with 9 bases separating them. This CDR3 is CSVGLQVNTEAFF. The CDR3 DNA reads as TGCAGCGTTGGACTACAGGTGAACACTGAAGCTTTCTTT.

The chain joins TRBV5-2 to TRBJ1-5. TRBV5-2 is given as a pseudogene. CDR3 length equals 16 residues. CDR3 residues: CAMGPRLLVSNQPQHF. The CDR3 nucleotides are TGTGCCATGGGCCCCCGGCTCCTCGTAAGCAATCAGCCCCAGCATTTT.

This CDR3 is CASSVDPVKETQYF. In DNA form, the CDR3 reads TGTGCCAGCAGCGTAGATCCGGTAAAGGAGACCCAGTACTTC. The chain is built from TRBV9 and TRBJ2-5; the D is unclear. The germline gives CDR1 SGDLS, CDR2 YYNGEE. The CDR3 loop spans 14 amino acids. Trimming removed 0 bases at V and 5 bases at J, with 11 bases between.

This clonotype appeared a few times. V usage is TRBV14 and J usage is TRBJ2-2; D uncertain. CDR3 length: 13 residues. Trimming left V 4 bases short and J 7 bases short, with 10 bases between. Germline lookup yields CDR1 SGHDN and CDR2 FVKESK. The CDR3 DNA follows: TGTGCCAGCAGCCTCGTCTTGGACGGGGAGCTGTTTTTT. Its protein is CASSLVLDGELFF.

This chain links TRBV10-3 with TRBJ2-3, with TRBD2 matching over 9 bases. This CDR3 has 16 amino acids. V lost 0 bases and J lost 1; bases outside the gene matches: 2. Per the germline V gene, CDR1 is ENHRY and CDR2 is SYGVKD. The CDR3 coding sequence is TGTGCCATCAGTGAGTCGAGGACTAGCGGCACAGATACGCAGTATTTT. Residues: CAISESRTSGTDTQYF.

V and J are TRBV7-6 and TRBJ2-7; D not certain. V lost 0 bases to trimming and J lost 6 bases, with 9 bases between them. Germline V gene sequence: CDR1 SGHVS, CDR2 FNYEAQ. This CDR3 is built from 13 residues. The CDR3 DNA reads as TGTGCCAGCAGCTTAGCAGTCTTAACCGAGCAGTACTTC. This sequence encodes CASSLAVLTEQYF.

This clonotype showed up just a few times. The rearrangement joins TRBV12-3 or TRBV12-4 to TRBJ2-2, with 7 nucleotides matching TRBD1. The CDR3 runs 16 residues. J gave up 3 bases and V 9 bases, and 13 bases lay outside the gene matches. The CDR3 reads CASNPSGTDYTGELFF. CDR3 in DNA: TGTGCCAGTAATCCCTCCGGGACAGATTACACCGGGGAGCTGTTTTTT.

CDR3 nucleotide sequence: TGTGCCAGCAGATCCGGGACTAGCGGCTTGCAACGGACCCAGTACTTC. It yields the protein CASRSGTSGLQRTQYF. The J gene is TRBJ2-5, the V gene TRBV6-2 or TRBV6-3, with 11 bases fitting TRBD2. This CDR3 is built from 16 residues. V shed 6 bases, J shed 7 bases, and the junction held 13 bases outside the gene matches. The germline V gene has CDR1 MNHEY and CDR2 SVGEGT.

This clonotype was picked up a small number of times. This chain connects TRBV12-5 to TRBJ2-7; 12 nucleotides agree with TRBD1. After removal of 4 bases from V and 2 bases from J, the junction contained 3 bases not matched to a gene. Germline lookup yields CDR1 LGHNT and CDR2 FRNRAP. This CDR3 has 15 residues. CDR3 sequence reads: CASGSWDRGPYEQYF. The CDR3 region has the DNA TGTGCTAGTGGTTCCTGGGACAGGGGGCCCTACGAGCAGTACTTC.

Many counts were recorded for this clonotype. J is TRBJ2-5 and V is TRBV10-2; no definite D call. Deletions cut 3 bases from V and 7 bases from J, with 15 bases between. The length of the CDR3 is 14 residues. In germline, CDR1 is WSHSY, CDR2 SAAADI. The CDR3 protein is CASSDPAVPGTQYF. For the CDR3, the DNA is TGCGCCAGCAGTGACCCTGCAGTGCCGGGGACCCAGTACTTC.

This clonotype was counted only a few times. The CDR3 loop reads CASRGLAGGPGYNEQFF. In DNA form, the CDR3 reads TGTGCCAGCAGGGGACTAGCGGGAGGGCCCGGCTACAATGAGCAGTTCTTC. V and J are TRBV12-3 or TRBV12-4 and TRBJ2-1, with 16 bases fitting TRBD2. Trimming at V came to 6 bases and at J to 3 bases, leaving 5 bases not matched to a gene. The CDR3 covers 17 residues.

This clonotype was counted only a few times. The chain combines TRBV6-5 with TRBJ2-3, with 7 bases matching TRBD1. From germline, CDR1 is MNHEY and CDR2 SVGAGI. The CDR3 consists of 15 residues. V gave up 0 bases and J gave up 2 bases; unmatched junction bases: 2. The CDR3 region has the DNA TGTGCCAGCAGTTACTCGGGGACAGTCACAGATACGCAGTATTTT. As protein: CASSYSGTVTDTQYF.

This clonotype was seen a handful of times. The chain employs TRBV5-1 and TRBJ2-7, with D possibly called TRBD1 or TRBD2 (5 bases each). The germline CDR1 and CDR2 sequences are SGHRS and YFSETQ. Trimming cost V 3 bases and J 3 bases, with 13 bases left between them. The CDR3 has 14 amino acids. Here the CDR3 DNA reads TGCGCCAGCAGCTCGGGACGGGAAGACTACGAGCAGTACTTC. This codes for CASSSGREDYEQYF.